The rows below give T cell receptor beta chains drawn from one sample of a study of T-cell reconstitution after alpha-beta-depleted transplantation in children. One entry per CDR3 protein results from TCRdb running MiXCR on the PCR reads. The sample has 200,000 to 250,000 distinct CDR3 sequences; 9.7% are singletons. This sample comprised PBMCs from the stem cell graft donor, obtained from the stem cell graft. Receptors originate from a human donor who donated a stem cell graft to a child with SCID. Each CDR3 is given with its conserved first and last residue. Fields, in order: D gene, V gene, J gene, CDR3 length, clone size, CDR3 DNA, CDR3 protein. The D gene is left open where the match is weak. The size field is filled for only some rows; it gives once, few, many or a size class.

-	TRBV20-1	TRBJ2-4	15	-	TGCAGTGCCCCCCCCAGAGTTGGGTCCAAAAACATTCAGTACTTC	CSAPPRVGSKNIQYF
-	TRBV20-1	TRBJ1-2	12	many	TGCAGTGCTAGAAGAACGCCCCTCGGCTACACCTTC	CSARRTPLGYTF
-	TRBV15	TRBJ2-3	17	many	TGTGCCACCAGCAGAGAGGGCCCGAGGACTAGCACAGATACGCAGTATTTT	CATSREGPRTSTDTQYF
TRBD1	TRBV5-6	TRBJ1-2	14	many	TGTGCCAGCAGCTTCACCCAGGGGGGATATGGCTACACCTTC	CASSFTQGGYGYTF
-	TRBV5-1	TRBJ2-7	14	few	TGCGCCAGCAGTCCGCAGGCGGGGACCTACGAGCAGTACTTC	CASSPQAGTYEQYF
TRBD1	TRBV30	TRBJ1-5	14	few	TGTGCCTGGAGTCTGGGGACAGGCAATCAGCCCCAGCATTTT	CAWSLGTGNQPQHF
TRBD2	TRBV29-1	TRBJ2-2	17	many	TGCAGCGTTGAGGGGGCTAGCGGGGGCTCTAACACCGGGGAGCTGTTTTTT	CSVEGASGGSNTGELFF
-	TRBV20-1	TRBJ2-7	11	many	TGCAGTGCTAGAGATTTATACGAGCAGTACTTC	CSARDLYEQYF
-	TRBV7-7	TRBJ1-1	19	many	TGTGCCAGCAGCACACCTACAGAATACGAGGGTGGCAGGAGTACTGAAGCTTTCTTT	CASSTPTEYEGGRSTEAFF
TRBD2	TRBV20-1	TRBJ2-3	14	many	TGCAGTGCACGGGGTAGCGGGAAGGCAGATACGCAGTATTTT	CSARGSGKADTQYF
-	TRBV12-3/TRBV12-4	TRBJ2-6	17	many	TGTGCCAGCAGTTTAGTTAGTAGGGGGTACGGGGCCAACGTCCTGACTTTC	CASSLVSRGYGANVLTF
-	TRBV20-1	TRBJ1-1	14	many	TGCAGTGCTAGTCTAGCGGAGAGGAACACTGAAGCTTTCTTT	CSASLAERNTEAFF
-	TRBV20-1	TRBJ2-2	16	many	TGCAGTGCTAGAGGGGGTCTGGGCGCGAACACCGGGGAGCTGTTTTTT	CSARGGLGANTGELFF
-	TRBV7-9	TRBJ2-3	14	many	TGTGCCAGCAGCTCAACAGGGACCCCGGATACGCAGTATTTT	CASSSTGTPDTQYF
-	TRBV11-1	TRBJ2-3	16	many	TGTGCCAGCAGCCTAAACGGAGACAGGAGCACAGATACGCAGTATTTT	CASSLNGDRSTDTQYF
-	TRBV30	TRBJ1-5	14	few	TGTGCCTGGTCGACCGGGAACAGCGATCAGCCCCAGCATTTT	CAWSTGNSDQPQHF
TRBD2	TRBV6-1	TRBJ2-3	15	many	TGTGCCAGCACCCCGACTAGCGGGGGCGGTGGTACGCAGTATTTT	CASTPTSGGGGTQYF
-	TRBV6-1	TRBJ1-2	15	many	TGTGCCAGCAAATCGGGGGAGGGATACAGCTATGGCTACACCTTC	CASKSGEGYSYGYTF
-	TRBV12-3/TRBV12-4	TRBJ2-2	12	many	TGTGCCAGCAGTTTTCTCGCCGGGGAGCTGTTTTTT	CASSFLAGELFF
-	TRBV3-1	TRBJ1-1	13	-	TGTGCCAGCAGCCAAGTGAGCAGGTTGGAAGCTTTCTTT	CASSQVSRLEAFF
-	TRBV5-1	TRBJ2-1	15	many	TGCGCCAGCAGCTTGCTAGGCACCTCCTACAATGAGCAGTTCTTC	CASSLLGTSYNEQFF
-	TRBV27	TRBJ2-7	14	many	TGTGCCAGCAGTTTTGGTGGATACCCCTACGAGCAGTACTTC	CASSFGGYPYEQYF
-	TRBV5-1	TRBJ1-1	13	many	TGCGCCAGCAGCTTGTCCGAAAGCACTGAAGCTTTCTTT	CASSLSESTEAFF
-	TRBV28	TRBJ1-4	14	many	TGTGCCAGCAGTTTAGGACAAGAGCAAGGAAAACTGTTTTTT	CASSLGQEQGKLFF
TRBD1	TRBV5-1	TRBJ2-1	19	many	TGCGCCAGCAGCGGGCCGGGACAGGTGAGGTTCGGGTCCTACAATGAGCAGTTCTTC	CASSGPGQVRFGSYNEQFF
-	TRBV5-1	TRBJ1-4	13	many	TGCGCCAGCAAGTTAGGGGCTAATGAAAAACTGTTTTTT	CASKLGANEKLFF
-	TRBV7-2	TRBJ1-3	16	many	TGTGCCAGCAGCTGGAACCTACAGAGCTCTGGAAACACCATATATTTT	CASSWNLQSSGNTIYF
-	TRBV12-3/TRBV12-4	TRBJ1-5	14	many	TGTGCCAGCAGTTTAGCGGACAGTAATCAGCCCCAGCATTTT	CASSLADSNQPQHF
TRBD2	TRBV20-1	TRBJ2-3	14	many	TGCAGTGCTAGAAGAGCGGGGGGTCCAGATACGCAGTATTTT	CSARRAGGPDTQYF
-	TRBV20-1	TRBJ1-5	14	many	TGCAGTGCAGTCGGACAGAAGTCGGGGCAGCCCCAGCATTTT	CSAVGQKSGQPQHF
-	TRBV5-5	TRBJ1-1	15	-	TGTGCCAGCAGCTTTGGTGCAGGGGTGAACACTGAAGCTTTCTTT	CASSFGAGVNTEAFF
-	TRBV5-5	TRBJ1-1	13	many	TGTGCCAGCAGCCCCCACTTGAACACTGAAGCTTTCTTT	CASSPHLNTEAFF
-	TRBV7-9	TRBJ2-7	15	many	TGTGCCAGCAGCTTAGAGGGAAGGAAGTTCGGCGAGCAGTACTTC	CASSLEGRKFGEQYF